This T cell receptor beta chain was recorded in a study of blood T cells in healthy people across ages. For the second PCR, which ran for about 7 to 11 cycles, a sample-barcoded 5' primer and a J-beta primer mix were used. Each sample provided no less than 3 million CDR3-containing paired-end reads. TCRdb reprocessed the 5' RACE reads with MiXCR, giving one entry per CDR3 protein. The sample includes about 780,000 distinct CDR3 sequences, around 45% seen only once; the top ten take around 18%. Notes on the study in general: Diversity estimates from one million T cells were considered underestimates. Whereas aged donors had fewer naive CD4+ cells, long-lived donors had more of them and higher diversity.

In this sample, this clonotype turned up many times. Its target is not known. With 5 bases clipped from V and 3 bases from J, the junction kept 7 bases outside the gene matches. The CDR3 spans 15 residues. CDR1 and CDR2 from the germline V gene are SGHTA and FQGNSA. This receptor was obtained from a man aged 80 or over in good health. Sequencing was performed on blood. V and J are TRBV7-2 and TRBJ2-1; 7 positions agree with TRBD2. This chain's CDR3 is CASSPTSMGYNEQFF. CDR3 DNA: TGTGCCAGCAGCCCGACTAGCATGGGCTACAATGAGCAGTTCTTC.